This TCR beta chain was observed in a study of cytomegalovirus exposure and HLA in healthy donors. The data were produced by immunoSEQ multiplex PCR, yet TCRdb's version contains in-frame clones alone and is incomplete. The data hold 110,000 or so clones, with about 83% observed a single time. This CDR3 spans 15 amino acids. Germline CDR1 reads SGDLS; CDR2 reads YYNGEE. J lost 2 bases, V lost 3 bases, and 5 bases had no gene match. Findings of the study overall: Clusters of TCRs from the first cohort tended to co-occur in the roughly 120 validation repertoires (as a later analysis found). Specificity for CMV antigens was confirmed in vitro for three of the CMV-associated chains.

Turning to this clone: Its antigen is currently unknown.

The source material was PBMCs. This TCR came from a man aged 18 to 30 in good health and CMV-seronegative. J is TRBJ2-1 and V is TRBV9; 7 nucleotides match TRBD2. CDR3 region: CASSASGLPYNEQFF. DNA for the CDR3: TGTGCCAGCAGCGCGTCGGGACTACCCTACAATGAGCAGTTCTTC.